These 15 T cell receptor beta chains originate from one sample sequenced in a study of cytomegalovirus exposure and HLA in healthy donors. Repertoires were generated with immunoSEQ multiplex PCR, while TCRdb's copy carries only in-frame clones and drops some. The sample includes 55,000 to 85,000 clones, approximately 94% of them seen just once. The specimen sequenced was PBMCs. Receptor source: a woman under 30 in good health and CMV-seronegative.

The chain employs TRBV6-1 and TRBJ2-7; 10 bases line up with TRBD2. Per germline, CDR1 MNHNS and CDR2 SASEGT. The V segment lost 6 bases and the J segment 0 bases; nucleotides outside the gene matches: 2. The CDR3 length is 14 residues. CDR3 residues: CASSSSGGSYEQYF. CDR3 DNA: TGTGCCAGCAGCTCTAGCGGGGGCTCCTACGAGCAGTACTTC.

The rearrangement uses TRBV7-9 and TRBJ2-3; D not certain. Germline CDR1 is SEHNR and CDR2 is FQNEAQ (reference sequence). Trimming removed 0 bases from V and 4 bases from J, with 8 bases in between. CDR3 length: 14 amino acids. The DNA of the CDR3 is TGTGCCAGCAGCTTAGCGCTTTCAGCAGATACGCAGTATTTT. Encoded protein: CASSLALSADTQYF.

The chain is built from TRBV11-2 and TRBJ2-1, with 7 bases that match TRBD2. The CDR3 length is 15 residues. J was trimmed by 6 bases and V by 3 bases; bases with no gene match: 8. CDR1 and CDR2 from the germline V gene are SGHAT and FQNNGV. The CDR3 loop is CASSFIRLASNEQFF. DNA of the CDR3: TGTGCCAGCAGCTTTATCCGACTAGCAAGCAATGAGCAGTTCTTC. The whole variable domain, filled in from reference TRBV11-2 and TRBJ2-1, reads EAGVAQSPRYKIIEKRQSVAFWCNPISGHATLYWYQQILGQGPKLLIQFQNNGVVDDSQLPKDRFSAERLKGVDSTLKIQPAKLEDSAVYLCASSFIRLASNEQFFGPGTRLTVL.

The gene calls are TRBV7-9 and TRBJ1-4; D might be TRBD1 (5 bases). This CDR3 comprises 14 residues. Trimming removed 1 base at V and 10 bases at J, with 13 bases between. The germline gives CDR1 SEHNR, CDR2 FQNEAQ (reference sequence). CDR3 residues: CASSLEAGDGKLFF. CDR3 DNA: TGTGCCAGCAGCTTAGAAGCGGGGGACGGAAAACTGTTTTTT.

The chain is built from TRBV6-4 and TRBJ2-3; TRBD2 is a possible D gene (6 bases). Germline loops: CDR1 MRHNA, CDR2 SNTAGT. CDR3 size: 16 residues. Between the trimmed V and J ends, which lost 3 bases and 3 bases, there was a span of 16 bases. Written as DNA, the CDR3 is TGTGCCAGCAGTGATGCCGGAGGAGCGGGTACAGATACGCAGTATTTT. This translates into CASSDAGGAGTDTQYF.

The chain uses TRBV29-1 and TRBJ2-2; TRBD2 aligns across 10 bases. From germline, CDR1 is SQVTM and CDR2 ANQGSEA. The CDR3 extends over 15 amino acids. The junction had 7 bases not matched to a gene; V was cut back by 2 bases and J by 7 bases. CDR3 residues: CSVEWSGGVSGELFF. For the CDR3, the DNA is TGCAGCGTTGAATGGAGCGGGGGGGTCAGCGGGGAGCTGTTTTTT.

The DNA of the CDR3 is TGTGCCAGCAGCTTGACTAGCGGGGACACAGATACGCAGTATTTT. Translating gives CASSLTSGDTDTQYF. The V and J genes are TRBV11-2 and TRBJ2-3, with 11 bases aligning to TRBD2. This CDR3 is built from 15 residues. Germline trimming cut 3 bases from V and 2 bases from J; bases unmatched to any gene: 1. The germline CDR1 and CDR2 sequences are SGHAT and FQNNGV.

The J gene is TRBJ1-4, the V gene TRBV18; 7 nucleotides line up with TRBD1. Germline V gene sequence: CDR1 KGHSH, CDR2 LQKENI. Losses at the gene ends were 2 bases for V and 6 bases for J; bases not matched to a gene: 0. The CDR3 is made up of 13 amino acids. CDR3 sequence: CASSPGQDEKLFF. The CDR3 DNA sequence: TGTGCCAGCTCACCAGGACAGGATGAAAAACTGTTTTTT.

V and J are TRBV2 and TRBJ2-3; unclear D gene. The V and J ends lost 9 bases and 4 bases respectively, with 17 bases between them. Germline V gene lookup returns CDR1 SNHLY and CDR2 FYNNEI. The CDR3 has 14 amino acids. The CDR3 DNA follows: TGTGCCAGTGTGGGCCCTACGATTGCAGATACGCAGTATTTT. This sequence encodes CASVGPTIADTQYF.

The chain carries TRBV5-1 and TRBJ2-3; tentative D call: TRBD2 (6 bases). Germline loops: CDR1 SGHRS, CDR2 YFSETQ. The V end lost 0 bases, the J end lost 4 bases, and 15 bases lay between the germline ends. This CDR3 is built from 16 residues. The CDR3 nucleotides are TGCGCCAGCAGCTTGGGGCGGGGAAGTAGCCCAGATACGCAGTATTTT. Its protein is CASSLGRGSSPDTQYF. Looking up the rest from reference TRBV5-1 and TRBJ2-3 gives the full variable domain: KAGVTQTPRYLIKTRGQQVTLSCSPISGHRSVSWYQQTPGQGLQFLFEYFSETQRNKGNFPGRFSGRQFSNSRSEMNVSTLELGDSALYLCASSLGRGSSPDTQYFGPGTRLTVL.

The gene calls are TRBV19 and TRBJ2-5, with 7 bases lining up with TRBD2. V was clipped by 7 bases and J by 8 bases; unmatched bases: 7. Germline-derived CDR1 and CDR2 are LNHDA and SQIVND (reference sequence). The CDR3 extends over 12 amino acids. The CDR3 spells CASNYGGGTQYF. CDR3 bases: TGTGCCAGTAACTACGGCGGGGGTACCCAGTACTTC.

This clone is a singleton in its sample. The V and J genes are TRBV9 and TRBJ2-1; the D is unclear. Germline V gene lookup returns CDR1 SGDLS and CDR2 YYNGEE. This CDR3 spans 13 amino acids. V was clipped by 0 bases and J by 4 bases, with 5 bases between them. In nucleotides, the CDR3 is TGTGCCAGCAGCGTAGGTCCTTACAATGAGCAGTTCTTC. Its protein product is CASSVGPYNEQFF.

The J gene is TRBJ2-2, the V gene TRBV30, with TRBD2 matching over 9 bases. This CDR3 comprises 15 residues. Germline CDR1 is GTSNPN and CDR2 is SVGIG (reference sequence). Trimming cost V 2 bases and J 3 bases; bases outside gene matches: 4. The CDR3 nucleotides are TGTGCCTGGAGTCATCTAGCGGGACACACCGGGGAGCTGTTTTTT. Amino acids: CAWSHLAGHTGELFF. Variable domain in full (rest from reference TRBV30 and TRBJ2-2): SQTIHQWPATLVQPVGSPLSLECTVEGTSNPNLYWYRQAAGRGLQLLFYSVGIGQISSEVPQNLSASRPQDRQFILSSKKLLLSDSGFYLCAWSHLAGHTGELFFGEGSRLTVL.

The chain combines TRBV4-2 with TRBJ2-2; 13 nucleotides agree with TRBD2. CDR1 is LGHNA, CDR2 YNFKEQ, per germline. J was trimmed by 6 bases and V by 0 bases; bases with no gene match: 1. The CDR3 has 16 residues. CDR3 sequence: CASSQETSGGPGELFF. In nucleotides, the CDR3 is TGTGCCAGCAGCCAAGAGACTAGCGGGGGGCCCGGGGAGCTGTTTTTT.

This sequence joins TRBV28 and TRBJ2-6; 7 bases agree with TRBD2. The ends lost 3 bases at V and 1 base at J; junction bases unmatched: 3. The CDR3 consists of 16 residues. Germline V lookup: CDR1 MDHEN, CDR2 SYDVKM. CDR3: CASSLAGESGANVLTF. The CDR3 nucleotides are TGTGCCAGCAGTTTGGCGGGAGAGTCTGGGGCCAACGTCCTGACTTTC.